The 9 T cell receptor beta chains reported below all come from one sample, sequenced in a study of T cells in Graves' hyperthyroidism and ophthalmopathy. The investigators amplified TCR beta CDR3 regions from RNA transcripts. HTBI primers drove first-round RT-PCR of the TCR CDR3. TCRdb re-called the multiplex PCR reads through MiXCR, storing one row per CDR3 protein. The repertoire holds hundreds of thousands of distinct CDR3 sequences, with roughly 17% as singletons. The sequenced material came from blood. The receptors were gathered from a woman in her late teens or twenties with Graves' hyperthyroidism.

This clonotype was picked up many times. The rearrangement links TRBV29-1 to TRBJ2-1; D gene uncertain. The CDR3 runs 13 residues. Between the trimmed V and J ends, which lost 7 bases and 9 bases, there was a span of 19 bases. Germline lookup yields CDR1 SQVTM and CDR2 ANQGSEA. DNA of the CDR3: TGCAGCGGCGGAAGGCTGGATAACAGTGAGCAGTTCTTC. Protein: CSGGRLDNSEQFF.

The sample holds many counts of this clonotype. The chain joins TRBV20-1 to TRBJ2-7; 7 nucleotides agree with TRBD2. CDR1 and CDR2 from the germline V gene are DFQATT and SNEGSKA (reference sequence). This CDR3 spans 14 amino acids. After removal of 7 bases from V and 3 bases from J, the junction contained 12 bases not matched to a gene. The CDR3 region is CSGNLAAPFYEQYF. In DNA, the CDR3 is TGCAGTGGTAACCTAGCGGCGCCCTTCTACGAGCAGTACTTC.

The sample holds a few counts of this clonotype. The rearrangement uses TRBV2 and TRBJ2-7; 7 nucleotides agree with TRBD2. Trimming at V came to 7 bases and at J to 3 bases, leaving 15 bases not matched to a gene. This CDR3 is built from 16 residues. CDR1 is SNHLY and CDR2 is FYNNEI in the germline V gene. The CDR3 here is CASTREGTSASYEQYF. CDR3 bases: TGTGCCAGCACCCGAGAGGGCACTAGCGCGAGCTACGAGCAGTACTTC. The full variable domain, rest sourced from reference TRBV2 and TRBJ2-7, is EPEVTQTPSHQVTQMGQEVILRCVPISNHLYFYWYRQILGQKVEFLVSFYNNEISEKSEIFDDQFSVERPDGSNFTLKIRSTKLEDSAMYFCASTREGTSASYEQYFGPGTRLTVT.

This clonotype was recorded at least ten times. The chain employs TRBV13 and TRBJ2-7; TRBD2 aligns across 8 bases. This CDR3 region has 14 residues. Losses at the gene ends were 5 bases for V and 6 bases for J; bases not matched to a gene: 9. Germline V gene sequence: CDR1 PRHDT, CDR2 FYEKMQ (reference sequence). The DNA for the CDR3 is TGTGCCAGCAGCGAGGGGAGCGGGAGCCCCGAGCAGTACTTC. It encodes CASSEGSGSPEQYF.

This clonotype has just a few counts. V is TRBV28 and J is TRBJ2-4; 11 nucleotides match TRBD2. V was clipped by 5 bases and J by 6 bases; unmatched bases: 12. This CDR3 comprises 17 residues. The germline gives CDR1 MDHEN, CDR2 SYDVKM. DNA of the CDR3: TGTGCCAGCAGTCCACGTTCGGGGCTAGCGGGAGGAAACATTCAGTACTTC. It yields the protein CASSPRSGLAGGNIQYF.

This clonotype was seen only a few times. This chain links TRBV7-8 with TRBJ1-2; TRBD1 aligns across 9 bases. Germline CDR1 reads SGHVS; CDR2 reads FQNEAQ. This CDR3 region has 17 residues. V shed 5 bases and J 4 bases; nucleotides not matched to a gene: 14. For the CDR3, the DNA is TGTGCCAGCAGCGCCACAACAGGGGGCGTAACCGTCTATGGCTACACCTTC. Translating gives CASSATTGGVTVYGYTF.

This clonotype was seen ten or more times. This rearrangement joins TRBV7-9 to TRBJ2-5; D remains unclear. Trimming cost V 5 bases and J 1 base, with 11 bases left between them. Germline loops: CDR1 SEHNR, CDR2 FQNEAQ (reference sequence). The CDR3 is 14 amino acids. The CDR3 DNA sequence: TGTGCCAGCAGCGTGGTGGGGTCCCAAGAGACCCAGTACTTC. This encodes CASSVVGSQETQYF.

This clonotype has at least ten counts. The chain links TRBV3-1 to TRBJ2-2; 10 bases match TRBD2. CDR1 is LGHDT, CDR2 YNNKEL, per germline (reference sequence). The ends lost 4 bases at V and 6 bases at J; junction bases unmatched: 11. The CDR3 length is 17 residues. Written as DNA, the CDR3 is TGTGCCAGCAGCCCTTGGCCTAGCGGGAGTATTTCCGGGGAGCTGTTTTTT. Protein: CASSPWPSGSISGELFF.

The chain has TRBV18 and TRBJ2-3; D perhaps matches TRBD1 (7 bases). The CDR3 loop spans 14 amino acids. Germline assignment: CDR1 KGHSH and CDR2 LQKENI. The V end lost 1 base, the J end lost 4 bases, and 9 bases lay between the germline ends. This chain's CDR3 is CASSPRRGPDTQYF. CDR3 coding DNA: TGTGCCAGCTCACCACGGAGGGGGCCAGATACGCAGTATTTT.